This T cell receptor (beta chain) originates from a study of T cells expressing NK-cell markers. As for the study in general: From sorted CD3+CD56+NKG2C+, CD3+CD56+NKG2C- and CD3+CD56-NKG2C+ T cells came the TCR beta repertoires. The eight sequenced donors comprised seven who were HCMV-seropositive and one who was seronegative.

It was by 5'RACE template switching with UMIs that TCR beta cDNA was made. From its re-call of the 5' RACE reads, TCRdb lists each CDR3 protein once, without DNA. The sample includes roughly 390,000 distinct CDR3 sequences. About this clonotype itself: Antigen specificity is unknown.

Study outcomes and limitations: Whether the expanded NKG2C+ T cell clones recognized HCMV remained unclear.

The receptor's source is a woman aged 45-65 years in good health. Input material: blood T cells: a sorted CD56 or NKG2C T cell subset, CD4+ or CD8+ T cells, or bulk PBMC T cells (not recorded which).

The CDR3 protein is CASSLDVSAAEKLFF. The V call is TRBV5-1, the J call TRBJ1-4; with no DNA, the TCRdb D assignment of TRBD1 cannot be verified. Germline CDR1 reads SGHRS; CDR2 reads YFSETQ. This CDR3 spans 15 amino acids.